Below are 22 T cell receptor beta chains sequenced from a single sample in a study of graft-versus-host responses after intestinal transplantation. Clones were read by immunoSEQ multiplex PCR, and TCRdb kept only the in-frame ones, dropping some. The sample includes approximately 33,000 clones, about four fifths of them seen just once. These receptors are not linked to any known antigen. Specimen: unstimulated CD8+ T cells sorted from spleen or lymph node cells, collected before intestinal transplant. All receptors derive from a human donor who received an intestinal transplant.

The table lists this clone with a count of one. This chain joins TRBV15 and TRBJ2-5, with D uncertain. Germline CDR1 and CDR2: LNHNV and YYDKDF (reference sequence). V shed 2 bases and J shed 5 bases, with 9 bases lying between them. This CDR3 is built from 13 residues. The CDR3 sequence: CATSRSGGETQYF. The CDR3, as DNA: TGTGCCACCAGCAGATCCGGTGGTGAGACCCAGTACTTC.

The CDR3 here is CAISESSPETSTDTQYF. The CDR3 DNA sequence: TGTGCCATCAGTGAGTCCTCTCCGGAGACCAGCACAGATACGCAGTATTTT. The chain carries TRBV10-3 and TRBJ2-3; D is undetermined. The ends were cut back, 0 bases at V and 0 bases at J, with 13 bases in the middle. Germline V gives CDR1 ENHRY, CDR2 SYGVKD. The CDR3 runs 17 residues.

The gene calls are TRBV7-9 and TRBJ2-7; the match to TRBD2 covers 8 bases. The CDR3 is 14 residues long. In germline, CDR1 is SEHNR, CDR2 FQNEAQ (reference sequence). V was pared by 5 bases and J by 5 bases, with 8 bases of the junction left unmatched. In DNA, the CDR3 is TGTGCCAGCAGCCCCCCGGGGGGGGACCACGAGCAGTACTTC. This gives the protein CASSPPGGDHEQYF.

This clone was seen once. The rearrangement uses TRBV28 and TRBJ2-7; 7 bases match TRBD2. The junction had 10 bases not matched to a gene; V was cut back by 3 bases and J by 5 bases. Looked up from germline, CDR1 is MDHEN and CDR2 is SYDVKM. CDR3 length: 15 residues. The DNA of the CDR3 is TGTGCCAGCAGTTTGAAATGGGAGGGCCCCAACGAGCAGTACTTC. Protein product: CASSLKWEGPNEQYF. Combining the CDR3 with reference TRBV28 and TRBJ2-7 gives the whole variable domain DVKVTQSSRYLVKRTGEKVFLECVQDMDHENMFWYRQDPGLGLRLIYFSYDVKMKEKGDIPEGYSVSREKKERFSLILESASTNQTSMYLCASSLKWEGPNEQYFGPGTRLTVT.

This rearrangement joins TRBV6-5 to TRBJ1-4, with TRBD1 matching 8 bases. V lost 1 base to trimming and J lost 8 bases; unmatched junction nucleotides: 6. The V gene's germline CDR1 is MNHEY and CDR2 SVGAGI. The CDR3 runs 15 residues. CDR3 in DNA: TGTGCCAGCAGTTACTTTTCGACAGGGGTAGAAAAACTGTTTTTT. Translation gives CASSYFSTGVEKLFF.

The chain recombines TRBV6-1 with TRBJ2-5; D might be TRBD2 (6 bases). Trimming removed 7 bases from V and 7 bases from J, with 22 bases in between. Germline V gene sequence: CDR1 MNHNS, CDR2 SASEGT. There are 15 residues in the CDR3. DNA of the CDR3: TGTGCCAGCACTGAGGTCGGGGGAACCTCGGGGACCCAGTACTTC. Translating gives CASTEVGGTSGTQYF.

The V and J genes are TRBV13 and TRBJ2-2; D unresolved. Germline assignment: CDR1 PRHDT and CDR2 FYEKMQ (reference sequence). V gave up 7 bases and J gave up 4 bases, with 10 bases separating them. CDR3 length: 13 residues. As DNA, the CDR3 is TGTGCCAGCACCGGCACTACCACCGGGGAGCTGTTTTTT. Amino acids: CASTGTTTGELFF.

V usage is TRBV4-1 and J usage is TRBJ1-3; 8 positions match TRBD1. The germline CDR1 and CDR2 sequences are MGHRA and YSYEKL. V gave up 3 bases and J gave up 9 bases; unmatched junction bases: 7. This CDR3 spans 14 amino acids. Here the CDR3 reads CASSQDRAIGTIYF. The CDR3 DNA is TGCGCCAGCAGCCAGGACAGGGCTATCGGCACCATATATTTT.

This clone was seen more than once but under ten times. This rearrangement joins TRBV27 to TRBJ2-7, with 10 nucleotides matching TRBD2. The CDR3 length is 12 residues. With 6 bases clipped from V and 6 bases from J, the junction kept 2 bases outside the gene matches. Germline V lookup: CDR1 MNHEY, CDR2 SMNVEV (reference sequence). The CDR3 protein is CASSGLAAEQYF. In nucleotides, the CDR3 is TGTGCCAGCAGCGGACTAGCGGCCGAGCAGTACTTC.

The V and J genes are TRBV11-1 and TRBJ2-3; perhaps TRBD2 as D (5 bases). Trimming pared 4 bases from V and 3 bases from J, leaving 11 bases between. The germline V gene encodes CDR1 SGHAT and CDR2 FQDESV (reference sequence). The CDR3 consists of 14 residues. Written as DNA, the CDR3 is TGTGCCAGCAGCTCGGGGTCGAGAACAGATACGCAGTATTTT. Protein sequence: CASSSGSRTDTQYF. The full variable domain, in which reference TRBV11-1 and TRBJ2-3 provide the parts outside the CDR3, is EAEVAQSPRYKITEKSQAVAFWCDPISGHATLYWYRQILGQGPELLVQFQDESVVDDSQLPKDRFSAERLKGVDSTLKIQPAELGDSAMYLCASSSGSRTDTQYFGPGTRLTVL.

The chain is built from TRBV27 and TRBJ1-2; no definite D call. The ends were cut back, 6 bases at V and 0 bases at J, with 14 bases in the middle. CDR1 MNHEY and CDR2 SMNVEV come from the germline V gene (reference sequence). CDR3 length: 15 residues. The CDR3 loop reads CASRSTEISNYGYTF. The DNA for the CDR3 is TGTGCCAGCAGATCTACAGAGATTTCTAACTATGGCTACACCTTC.

CDR3 DNA sequence: TGTGCCAGCAGCTTTCCAATGAACACTGAAGCTTTCTTT. Translated: CASSFPMNTEAFF. The genes are TRBV13 and TRBJ1-1; no clear D. This CDR3 is built from 13 residues. The germline V gene has CDR1 PRHDT and CDR2 FYEKMQ (reference sequence). The V end lost 3 bases, the J end lost 0 bases, and 5 bases lay between the germline ends. The complete variable domain, with remaining parts taken from reference TRBV13 and TRBJ1-1, reads AAGVIQSPRHLIKEKRETATLKCYPIPRHDTVYWYQQGPGQDPQFLISFYEKMQSDKGSIPDRFSAQQFSDYHSELNMSSLELGDSALYFCASSFPMNTEAFFGQGTRLTVV.

The chain combines TRBV6-5 with TRBJ1-6; 7 nucleotides agree with TRBD1. Germline V gene sequence: CDR1 MNHEY, CDR2 SVGAGI. Unmatched junction bases numbered 6, after V lost 2 bases and J lost 8 bases. CDR3 size: 15 residues. The CDR3 DNA is TGTGCCAGCAGTTACACCCCGGGACAGTATTCACCCCTCCACTTT. Translating gives CASSYTPGQYSPLHF.

The chain links TRBV7-9 to TRBJ2-7; 8 positions match TRBD1. Germline CDR1 SEHNR, CDR2 FQNEAQ (reference sequence). The V gene end was trimmed by 1 base and the J gene end by 6 bases; junction bases not matched to a gene: 2. The length of the CDR3 is 13 residues. The DNA for the CDR3 is TGTGCCAGCAGCTTAGGGACAGGGTCCGAGCAGTACTTC. Its protein is CASSLGTGSEQYF.

This chain links TRBV4-1 with TRBJ1-1, with TRBD1 as a possible D gene (5 bases). V was shortened by 5 bases and J by 8 bases, with 12 bases between the two germline ends. This CDR3 contains 12 residues. Germline loops: CDR1 MGHRA, CDR2 YSYEKL. The CDR3 nucleotides are TGCGCCAGCAGCACCGGGGGGGACGAAGCTTTCTTT. It yields the protein CASSTGGDEAFF.

The chain employs TRBV18 and TRBJ1-2; D not certain. Germline V gene lookup returns CDR1 KGHSH and CDR2 LQKENI. Trimming took 3 bases from V and 6 from J, leaving 23 bases between them. The CDR3 consists of 17 residues. CDR3 DNA: TGTGCCAGCTCACCGCTCATACCGGGAACATTAAACGATGGCTACACCTTC. Encoded protein: CASSPLIPGTLNDGYTF.

The V gene is TRBV7-9, the J gene TRBJ2-5; D not certain. Germline V lookup: CDR1 SEHNR, CDR2 FQNEAQ (reference sequence). Trimming left V 4 bases short and J 2 bases short, with 20 bases between. The length of the CDR3 is 17 residues. CDR3 nucleotide sequence: TGTGCCAGCAGCTCCCTGCGACTCCGAACCTCGCAAGAGACCCAGTACTTC. Encoded protein: CASSSLRLRTSQETQYF.

The gene calls are TRBV6-5 and TRBJ2-5; D perhaps matches TRBD2 (5 bases). Germline V gene lookup returns CDR1 MNHEY and CDR2 SVGAGI. This CDR3 contains 12 residues. V dropped 2 bases and J dropped 9 bases, with 10 bases sitting between them. In nucleotides, the CDR3 is TGTGCCAGCAGTTACCTCGGCGGGTCCCAGTACTTC. The encoded protein is CASSYLGGSQYF.

V usage is TRBV5-6 and J usage is TRBJ2-7; possibly TRBD1 for D (6 bases). The V gene's germline CDR1 is SGHDT and CDR2 YYEEEE. This CDR3 has 13 residues. Trimming cost V 0 bases and J 3 bases, with 7 bases left between them. In nucleotides, the CDR3 is TGTGCCAGCAGCTTGGAGGGGGACTACGAGCAGTACTTC. Encoded protein: CASSLEGDYEQYF.

This clone was found a few times. In DNA, the CDR3 is TGTGCCAGCAGCTTACAGGTCTACAATGAGCAGTTCTTC. Protein sequence: CASSLQVYNEQFF. The gene calls are TRBV7-3 and TRBJ2-1; D call uncertain. CDR3 length equals 13 residues. Germline V lookup: CDR1 SGHTA, CDR2 FQGTGA. V shed 2 bases and J shed 3 bases, with 5 bases lying between them.

This chain joins TRBV28 and TRBJ2-5; D might be TRBD1 (6 bases). V was trimmed by 5 bases and J by 1 base, leaving 11 bases between them. The CDR3 runs 14 residues. Germline-derived CDR1 and CDR2 are MDHEN and SYDVKM. The CDR3 DNA reads as TGTGCCAGCAGTCCAAGGGACATCCAAGAGACCCAGTACTTC. Encoded protein: CASSPRDIQETQYF.

This clone is a singleton in its sample. The V gene is TRBV7-8, the J gene TRBJ2-1; 10 bases are a match to TRBD2. V was clipped by 5 bases and J by 6 bases; unmatched bases: 7. The CDR3 spans 15 residues. Germline V gene lookup returns CDR1 SGHVS and CDR2 FQNEAQ. CDR3 in amino acids: CASSRSGGAANEQFF. DNA for the CDR3: TGTGCCAGCAGCCGAAGCGGGGGGGCCGCCAATGAGCAGTTCTTC.